Sequencing of this TCR beta chain was carried out in a study of T cells after yellow fever vaccination. Looking at the study overall: Preparation used SMART-Seq v4 Ultra Low Input for the low-cell-number fractions.

Study-level points and caveats: Subsequent booster samples again held most clones from primary vaccination (96% CD4, roughly 88% CD8). Only a minor proportion of clonotypes was detected across both CD4 and CD8 compartments.

This clonotype was detected ten times or more. The antigen remains unidentified. Template switching with 5'RACE generated the TCR cDNA and added a universal primer site and UMIs. TCRdb used MiXCR to reprocess the 5' RACE reads, holding one entry per CDR3 protein. The sample lists about 180,000 distinct CDR3 sequences; about 6.2% were seen once. The germline V gene has CDR1 SGHDT and CDR2 YYEEEE. V was clipped by 2 bases and J by 4 bases; unmatched bases: 4. There are 15 residues in the CDR3. The specimen was CD4+ T cells sorted from PBMCs, collected on the day of the first yellow fever vaccination. The chain joins TRBV5-6 to TRBJ2-1; TRBD1 matches 9 bases. The source of this sequence is a man younger than 30 who received the YFV17D yellow fever vaccine. The CDR3 nucleotides are TGTGCCAGCAGCTTCCGGGACAGGGCTTACAATGAGCAGTTCTTC. This gives the protein CASSFRDRAYNEQFF.